This entry describes one TCR beta chain. Its antigen is as yet unknown. A read error may produce the germline difference seen at one junction end. Germline CDR1 DFQATT, CDR2 SNEGSKA (reference sequence). The CDR3 is 17 amino acids. TCRdb called the 5' RACE reads again in MiXCR, with one record for every CDR3 protein. The sample includes roughly 490,000 distinct CDR3 sequences, about 5.4% of them seen just once. This sample is drawn from a study of CD8 T cells in ankylosing spondylitis. General study results and limits: Seemingly distinctive of ankylosing spondylitis blood was a TCR beta motif formed by eight highly homologous variants. In synovial fluid and blood from reactive arthritis, some motif variants were previously reported.

The sample consisted of blood, either unsorted or a sorted T cell fraction (not recorded which). The TCR sequence derives from a male donor with ankylosing spondylitis. The chain has TRBV20-1 and TRBJ2-7; 8 nucleotides agree with TRBD1. The CDR3 sequence: CCARDPQDRAVSYEQYF. CDR3 sequence (DNA): TGCTGTGCTAGAGACCCCCAGGACAGGGCAGTATCCTACGAGCAGTACTTC.